Listed below are T cell receptor beta chains from one sample, sequenced in a study of blood T cell repertoires in COVID-19. Assay: immunoSEQ multiplex PCR; the TCRdb copy retains only in-frame clones and omits some. Among 200,000 to 300,000 clones listed, 86% were seen once. The sample was PBMCs or T cells enriched from blood (not recorded which). The source is a woman aged 18-29 years who had recovered from COVID-19. CDR3s include the opening cysteine and the closing phenylalanine or tryptophan. A D gene is named only where the DNA matches it firmly. Some rows mark clone size as missing; the rest say once, few, many or name a class of expanded clone.

D,size,length,V,J,CDR3,DNA
NA,NA,14,TRBV28,TRBJ1-1,CASSWVSGGTEAFF,TGTGCCAGCAGTTGGGTCTCCGGCGGCACTGAAGCTTTCTTT
TRBD1,once,16,TRBV5-6,TRBJ1-3,CASSWTTGPSGNTIYF,TGTGCCAGCAGCTGGACGACAGGGCCCTCTGGAAACACCATATATTTT
NA,NA,13,TRBV27,TRBJ2-5,CASSPTVRETQYF,TGTGCCAGCAGCCCCACTGTTCGAGAGACCCAGTACTTC
TRBD2,NA,22,TRBV15,TRBJ2-1,CATSPSDGTGRLAGGGRNEQFF,TGTGCCACCAGCCCCAGTGACGGGACAGGGAGACTAGCGGGAGGTGGGAGGAATGAGCAGTTCTTC
NA,NA,17,TRBV11-2,TRBJ2-5,CASSLVVASPVSGTQYF,TGTGCCAGCAGCTTAGTTGTTGCCAGCCCGGTAAGCGGGACCCAGTACTTC
TRBD2,NA,19,TRBV20-1,TRBJ2-1,CSASKPTTSGGVMGDEQFF,TGCAGTGCTAGTAAACCAACTACTAGCGGGGGCGTCATGGGGGATGAGCAGTTCTTC
TRBD2,NA,15,TRBV28,TRBJ2-5,CASTLGLAGEETQYF,TGTGCCAGCACACTGGGTCTAGCGGGAGAAGAGACCCAGTACTTC
TRBD1,few,19,TRBV7-9,TRBJ1-5,CASSFSFGTGTNSNQPQHF,TGTGCCAGCAGCTTTTCTTTCGGGACAGGGACCAATAGCAATCAGCCCCAGCATTTT
NA,NA,14,TRBV7-3,TRBJ2-1,CASSLVGHYNEQFF,TGTGCCAGCAGCTTGGTGGGGCACTACAATGAGCAGTTCTTC
NA,NA,14,TRBV2,TRBJ2-7,CASKSQGSSYEQYF,TGTGCCAGCAAGTCCCAGGGGAGCTCCTACGAGCAGTACTTC
TRBD1,NA,16,TRBV7-9,TRBJ1-3,CASSHNRKTGENTIYF,TGTGCCAGCAGCCACAACCGAAAGACAGGGGAAAACACCATATATTTT
TRBD1,NA,15,TRBV7-2,TRBJ1-6,CASSSGQGESSPLHF,TGTGCCAGCAGCTCCGGACAGGGAGAAAGTTCACCCCTCCACTTT
NA,few,14,TRBV30,TRBJ2-1,CAWNGGLGGNEQFF,TGTGCCTGGAACGGGGGGCTAGGTGGCAATGAGCAGTTCTTC
NA,NA,14,TRBV5-1,TRBJ2-3,CASSLVDGSDPQYF,TGCGCCAGCAGCTTGGTTGACGGGAGCGATCCGCAGTATTTT
TRBD1,NA,15,TRBV15,TRBJ2-3,CATSREDRDTDTQYF,TGTGCCACCAGCAGAGAAGACAGGGACACAGATACGCAGTATTTT
TRBD1,NA,16,TRBV7-8,TRBJ2-7,CASTTGRGQGAYEQYF,TGTGCCAGCACCACGGGGAGGGGACAGGGGGCCTACGAGCAGTACTTC
NA,NA,13,TRBV7-3,TRBJ1-2,CASSLTANYGYTF,TGTGCCAGCAGCCTTACAGCAAACTATGGCTACACCTTC
TRBD1,once,16,TRBV18,TRBJ2-7,CASSLRTGTGGYEQYF,TGTGCCAGCTCCCTGAGGACCGGGACAGGGGGCTACGAGCAGTACTTC
NA,NA,13,TRBV30,TRBJ1-6,CAWKNRSNSPLHF,TGTGCCTGGAAGAACAGATCAAATTCACCCCTCCACTTT
TRBD2,NA,16,TRBV3-1/TRBV3-2,TRBJ2-7,CASSQYGGLELYEQYF,TGTGCCAGCAGCCAATACGGAGGACTAGAACTCTACGAGCAGTACTTC
TRBD2,NA,20,TRBV4-3,TRBJ2-1,CASSQVVVAGASSSYNEQFF,TGCGCCAGCAGCCAAGTAGTGGTAGCGGGGGCCTCGAGCTCCTACAATGAGCAGTTCTTC
TRBD1,NA,15,TRBV9,TRBJ2-7,CASSVGWGQGYEQYF,TGTGCCAGCAGCGTAGGTTGGGGACAGGGTTACGAGCAGTACTTC
TRBD2,NA,18,TRBV11-2,TRBJ2-5,CASSLGTSGRAAGETQYF,TGTGCCAGCAGCTTGGGGACTAGCGGGAGGGCCGCGGGAGAGACCCAGTACTTC
TRBD2,NA,17,TRBV3-1/TRBV3-2,TRBJ2-3,CASSLMRGLAGADTQYF,TGTGCCAGCAGCCTTATGAGGGGACTAGCGGGAGCAGATACGCAGTATTTT
TRBD2,NA,15,TRBV7-6,TRBJ2-1,CASSLRTSGRNEQFF,TGTGCCAGCAGCCTTAGGACTAGCGGGAGGAATGAGCAGTTCTTC
NA,once,13,TRBV7-9,TRBJ1-2,CASSFGVDYGYTF,TGTGCCAGCAGCTTCGGAGTGGACTATGGCTACACCTTC
NA,NA,17,TRBV21-1,TRBJ2-1,CASSNQGGTGRVNEQFF,TGTGCCAGCAGCAATCAAGGGGGGACAGGGAGAGTTAATGAGCAGTTCTTC
TRBD2,NA,18,TRBV5-1,TRBJ2-5,CASSFGSDWLAGVETQYF,TGCGCCAGCAGCTTCGGCTCGGATTGGCTAGCGGGAGTGGAGACCCAGTACTTC
NA,once,17,TRBV4-2,TRBJ2-3,CASSQDSRRLSTDTQYF,TGTGCCAGCAGCCAAGATTCGCGGAGGCTTAGCACAGATACGCAGTATTTT
TRBD1,NA,17,TRBV28,TRBJ1-3,CASIGTARPLSGNTIYF,TGTGCCAGCATAGGGACAGCTCGACCCCTCTCTGGAAACACCATATATTTT
NA,many,13,TRBV10-3,TRBJ1-4,CAISGGGNEKLFF,TGTGCCATCAGCGGGGGTGGTAATGAAAAACTGTTTTTT
TRBD1,NA,14,TRBV11-3,TRBJ1-1,CASSLDRVNTEAFF,TGTGCCAGCAGCCTTGACAGGGTTAACACTGAAGCTTTCTTT
NA,NA,15,TRBV29-1,TRBJ2-5,CSARGSDVSQETQYF,TGCAGCGCACGAGGTAGCGACGTGTCCCAAGAGACCCAGTACTTC
NA,once,14,TRBV11-2,TRBJ2-7,CASSFTGVDYEQYF,TGTGCCAGCAGCTTCACAGGAGTGGATTACGAGCAGTACTTC
TRBD1,NA,14,TRBV3-1/TRBV3-2,TRBJ2-2,CASSPQGASGELFF,TGTGCCAGCAGCCCTCAGGGGGCTAGCGGGGAGCTGTTTTTT
NA,once,15,TRBV27,TRBJ2-6,CASSLGGPGANVLTF,TGTGCCAGCAGTTTGGGGGGACCTGGGGCCAACGTCCTGACTTTC
TRBD1,NA,15,TRBV9,TRBJ1-2,CASSSDGDSSYGYTF,TGTGCCAGCAGCTCGGATGGGGACAGTTCCTATGGCTACACCTTC
NA,NA,15,TRBV27,TRBJ2-4,CASSSSGKTKNTQYF,TGTGCCAGCAGTTCCTCAGGGAAGACCAAAAACACTCAGTACTTC
TRBD2,NA,16,TRBV7-6,TRBJ2-1,CASSRSGDSSYNEQFF,TGTGCCAGCAGTCGTAGCGGGGATAGTTCCTACAATGAGCAGTTCTTC
NA,NA,11,TRBV27,TRBJ1-2,CASSPHNGYTF,TGTGCCAGCAGTCCACACAATGGCTACACCTTC
NA,NA,13,TRBV5-4,TRBJ1-1,CASSAVGGTEAFF,TGTGCCAGCAGCGCTGTCGGGGGGACTGAAGCTTTCTTT
NA,NA,15,TRBV6-2/TRBV6-3,TRBJ1-5,CASSYEGQGRQPQHF,TGTGCCAGCAGTTACGAGGGGCAGGGGCGGCAGCCCCAGCATTTT
TRBD1,NA,17,TRBV27,TRBJ1-5,CASRGPPRTGGHQPQHF,TGTGCCAGCAGAGGGCCTCCGAGGACAGGGGGACATCAGCCCCAGCATTTT
TRBD2,once,16,TRBV5-1,TRBJ2-3,CASSLDPAGVTDTQYF,TGCGCCAGCAGCTTGGACCCAGCGGGAGTGACAGATACGCAGTATTTT
TRBD1,NA,15,TRBV30,TRBJ2-7,CAWSVNTGTVYEQYF,TGTGCCTGGTCTGTAAATACCGGGACAGTTTACGAGCAGTACTTC
NA,many,15,TRBV6-6,TRBJ1-5,CASSPEGVWNQPQHF,TGTGCCAGCAGTCCTGAGGGGGTTTGGAATCAGCCCCAGCATTTT
TRBD2,NA,15,TRBV3-1/TRBV3-2,TRBJ2-7,CASSQQAGGPYEQYF,TGTGCCAGCAGCCAACAGGCGGGGGGGCCCTACGAGCAGTACTTC
NA,few,16,TRBV19,TRBJ1-2,CASSNPHEGVYYGYTF,TGTGCCAGTAGTAATCCTCACGAGGGAGTTTACTATGGCTACACCTTC
TRBD1,NA,13,TRBV9,TRBJ1-5,CASSATGDQPQHF,TGTGCCAGCAGCGCTACAGGGGATCAGCCCCAGCATTTT
NA,few,12,TRBV27,TRBJ1-1,CASRTRNTEAFF,TGTGCCAGCAGGACAAGGAACACTGAAGCTTTCTTT
NA,NA,15,TRBV3-1/TRBV3-2,TRBJ2-7,CASSQTIPSSYEQYF,TGTGCCAGCAGCCAAACTATACCCAGCTCCTACGAGCAGTACTTC
NA,NA,15,TRBV7-8,TRBJ1-1,CASSLEVVFDTEAFF,TGTGCCAGCAGCTTAGAAGTAGTGTTTGACACTGAAGCTTTCTTT
TRBD2,NA,14,TRBV4-3,TRBJ2-1,CASSQDTLALEQFF,TGCGCCAGCAGCCAAGACACACTAGCGCTTGAGCAGTTCTTC
NA,NA,13,TRBV29-1,TRBJ2-6,CSVFSSGANVLTF,TGCAGCGTTTTCTCCTCTGGGGCCAACGTCCTGACTTTC
NA,few,18,TRBV5-8,TRBJ1-5,CASSLVQFRIRGNQPQHF,TGTGCCAGCAGCTTGGTTCAATTCCGGATCCGGGGCAATCAGCCCCAGCATTTT
NA,NA,13,TRBV6-4,TRBJ2-1,CASSDSITGEQFF,TGTGCCAGCAGTGACTCGATCACGGGTGAGCAGTTCTTC
NA,NA,17,TRBV4-2,TRBJ1-5,CASSQFIGVDSNQPQHF,TGTGCCAGCAGCCAATTTATCGGGGTAGATAGCAATCAGCCCCAGCATTTT
NA,NA,18,TRBV4-3,TRBJ2-2,CASSQGGVTAPKDGELFF,TGCGCCAGCAGCCAAGGAGGAGTCACGGCCCCGAAGGACGGGGAGCTGTTTTTT
NA,NA,15,TRBV7-3,TRBJ1-1,CASSLTPGPNTEAFF,TGTGCCAGCAGCTTAACCCCGGGTCCGAACACTGAAGCTTTCTTT